These T cell receptor beta chains were read from a single sample in a study of cytomegalovirus exposure and HLA in healthy donors. Here immunoSEQ multiplex PCR was the method, and the copy in TCRdb shows in-frame clones only, minus some. The sample lists roughly 38,000 clones; roughly 76% were seen once. The sequencing sample was made of PBMCs. Receptors were obtained from a woman under 40 in good health and CMV-seropositive. Each CDR3 is given with its conserved first and last residue. D genes are given only for firm matches. Expanded clones are given a class, and other clones once, few, many or no size at all.

TRBJ1-1,TRBV5-6,few,NA,TGTGCCAGCAGTTCTTGGAGTAGGAACACTGAAGCTTTCTTT,CASSSWSRNTEAFF
TRBJ2-1,TRBV11-3,NA,NA,TGTGCCAGCAGCTTAGCCCTTAACAATGAGCAGTTCTTC,CASSLALNNEQFF
TRBJ1-6,TRBV6-1,few,TRBD1,TGTGCCATCCGGACAGGGGGCGGGAATTCACCCCTCCACTTT,CAIRTGGGNSPLHF
TRBJ2-3,TRBV27,NA,TRBD1,TGTGCCCTCAGCCCAGGGCGACAGGGGAAGGGCGATACGCAGTATTTT,CALSPGRQGKGDTQYF
TRBJ2-7,TRBV6-5,NA,NA,TGTGCCAGCAGTTACTCTGAGTATCGCGAGCAGTACTTC,CASSYSEYREQYF
TRBJ1-1,TRBV30,NA,NA,TGTGCCTGGAGTGTCGTGGGGACTGAAGCTTTCTTC,CAWSVVGTEAFF
TRBJ1-2,TRBV9,once,NA,TGTGCCAGCAGCGTAGCTTTGGGACTCGCGGATGCGGCTGGCTACACCTTC,CASSVALGLADAAGYTF
TRBJ1-5,TRBV2,NA,TRBD1,TGTGCCAGCAGGGGACAGGGGTTAAATCAGCCCCAGCATTTT,CASRGQGLNQPQHF
TRBJ1-4,TRBV6-6,NA,NA,TGTGCCAGCAGTTCGCGACAGGCTGAAAAACTGTTTTTT,CASSSRQAEKLFF
TRBJ1-2,TRBV5-1,NA,TRBD1,TGCGCCAGCAGCCCGAGGACAGGGCCAGGGTATGGCTACACCTTC,CASSPRTGPGYGYTF
TRBJ2-7,TRBV6-6,NA,TRBD1,TGTGCCAGCAGTTACTCAACAGGGGCCTACGAGCAGTACTTC,CASSYSTGAYEQYF
TRBJ2-1,TRBV7-9,large,NA,TGTGCCAGCAGCTTGAGCCTGGACAGAAACCACAATGAGCAGTTCTTC,CASSLSLDRNHNEQFF
TRBJ2-7,TRBV27,NA,TRBD1,TGTGCCAGCAGTTCCGGACAGGGGTCATCCTACGAGCAGTACTTC,CASSSGQGSSYEQYF
TRBJ1-2,TRBV7-3,NA,TRBD1,TGTGCCAGCAGCAACGGACAGGGAGAGGATGGCTACACCTTC,CASSNGQGEDGYTF
TRBJ2-7,TRBV11-2,NA,TRBD1,TGTGCCAGCAGCTTAGGTGGACAGGCCTACGAGCAGTACTTC,CASSLGGQAYEQYF
TRBJ1-2,TRBV5-1,NA,NA,TGCGCCAGCAGCTTGGAGCCAAGTGGGCCAGCAGCCCTCTACACCTTC,CASSLEPSGPAALYTF